One T cell receptor beta chain is described in this entry. The antigen remains unidentified. This record belongs to a study of identical twins. Study-level points and caveats: Researchers caution that invariant MAIT and iNKT cells could partly confound zero-insertion analyses. Among beta out-of-frame sequences, excess sharing between twins appeared weaker.

Germline CDR1 reads SEHNR; CDR2 reads FQNEAQ (reference sequence). The CDR3 sequence is 15 residues long. With V trimmed by 2 bases and J by 8 bases, 7 bases remained unmatched. Each cDNA held unique molecular identifiers, and template switching gave it a universal primer site. One entry per CDR3 protein results from TCRdb running MiXCR on the 5' RACE reads. The profile shows roughly 700,000 distinct CDR3 sequences, 8.5% to 9% of them singletons. In addition, the sample was reused for a study of yellow fever vaccine responses in identical twins.

The chain has TRBV7-9 and TRBJ2-1; 9 positions agree with TRBD1. This receptor was taken from a woman younger than 30 in good health. Sequenced input: PBMCs. CDR3 bases: TGTGCCAGCAGCTTATTGTCGACAGGGGGGGATGAGCAGTTCTTC. Protein: CASSLLSTGGDEQFF. Drawing the rest from reference TRBV7-9 and TRBJ2-1, the complete variable domain is DTGVSQNPRHKITKRGQNVTFRCDPISEHNRLYWYRQTLGQGPEFLTYFQNEAQLEKSRLLSDRFSAERPKGSFSTLEIQRTEQGDSAMYLCASSLLSTGGDEQFFGPGTRLTVL.